The clone carrying this TCR beta chain was counted a few times. The antigen remains unidentified. Reverse transcription of all isolated RNA meant that expressed TCRB transcripts were sequenced. Naive, central memory and regulatory T cell samples came to a mean of about 3.9 million reads. Sequenced by immunoSEQ multiplex PCR; TCRdb stores in-frame clones only, minus some. The profile shows 130,000 to 150,000 clones, 6.9% of them singletons. The CDR3 runs to 16 residues. CDR1 is MDHEN and CDR2 is SYDVKM in the germline V gene. V was trimmed by 0 bases and J by 4 bases, leaving 13 bases between them. The data belong to a study of beta chain features in type 1 diabetes. Study-wide results and limits: Patients' naive, central memory and Treg TCRB repertoires seemed closer to one another than those of healthy donors. Shortening of TCRB CDR3s, moderate but significant, appeared in all four CD4+ subsets of Type 1 diabetes patients. There were fewer insertions and more deletions at the VDJ junctions of type 1 diabetes patients.

The sequencing input was central memory CD4+ T cells from blood. This TCR was recovered from a woman younger than 45 in good health. The chain joins TRBV28 to TRBJ2-1; D uncertain. The CDR3, as DNA: TGTGCCAGCAGTTTATGGAGTCCTGAGAAGTACAATGAGCAGTTCTTC. It translates to CASSLWSPEKYNEQFF.